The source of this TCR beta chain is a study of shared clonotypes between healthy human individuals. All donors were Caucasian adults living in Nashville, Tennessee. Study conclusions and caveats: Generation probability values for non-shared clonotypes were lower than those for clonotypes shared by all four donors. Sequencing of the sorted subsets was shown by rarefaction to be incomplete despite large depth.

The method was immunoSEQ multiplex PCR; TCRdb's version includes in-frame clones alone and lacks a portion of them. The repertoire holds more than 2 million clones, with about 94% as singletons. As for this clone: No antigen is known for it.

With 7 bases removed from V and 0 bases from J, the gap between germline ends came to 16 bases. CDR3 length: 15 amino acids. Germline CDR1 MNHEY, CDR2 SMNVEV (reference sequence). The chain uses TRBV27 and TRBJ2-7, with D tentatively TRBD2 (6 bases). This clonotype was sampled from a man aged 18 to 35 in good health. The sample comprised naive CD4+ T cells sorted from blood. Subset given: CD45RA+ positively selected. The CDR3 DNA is TGTGCCAGCACGCGGGACCCAAGGAGCTCCTACGAGCAGTACTTC. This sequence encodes CASTRDPRSSYEQYF.